The entry that follows covers one T cell receptor beta chain sequence. This sample stems from a study of blood T cell repertoires in COVID-19. The wider study: Some COVID-19 samples were acute and others convalescent; all came from the United States, Italy and Spain.

Authors' data handling: Amplification of reference gene primers was used by the study to estimate nucleated cell counts. Data came from immunoSEQ multiplex PCR; TCRdb stores just in-frame clones and leaves some out. Clonal size and the V and J genes are those of that table, whereas D and trimming came from the DNA. The top ten hold 5% to 6% of the sample, which has around 300,000 clones, 88% seen once. Recruitment covered about 25 US areas and drew participants whose ages spanned roughly 18 to 90 years. Cohorts were assigned according to the clinical history that participants reported. The CDR3 sequence is 15 residues long. Per the germline V gene, CDR1 is SGHNT and CDR2 is YYREEE (reference sequence). Trimming cost V 0 bases and J 3 bases; bases outside gene matches: 2.

Sample: PBMCs or T cells enriched from blood (not recorded which). The receptor was derived from a man aged 25 to 40 who had recovered from COVID-19. V usage is TRBV5-4 and J usage is TRBJ2-7; 11 bases agree with TRBD2. The CDR3 loop reads CASSLEGTSGYEQYF. CDR3 nucleotides: TGTGCCAGCAGCTTGGAGGGGACTAGCGGCTACGAGCAGTACTTC.